This TCR beta chain was documented in a study of blood T cell repertoires in COVID-19. Across the whole study: Sites in the United States, Italy and Spain provided acute and convalescent COVID-19 samples. The analysed material was cDNA or gDNA that came from T cells, B-cell-depleted T cells, or PBMCs.

Original processing methods: Cell counts per sample came from amplifying reference gene primers. This table comes from immunoSEQ multiplex PCR, and its TCRdb copy is limited to in-frame clones, with some not included. That table furnishes V, J and clone size, whereas the DNA furnished D and trimming. The table includes approximately 260,000 clones, roughly 80% detected once. The CDR3 has 15 amino acids. With 0 bases removed from V and 7 bases from J, the gap between germline ends came to 16 bases. Germline V gene data show CDR1 as SGHTS and CDR2 as YDEGEE. V usage is TRBV5-8 and J usage is TRBJ1-2; D not certain. Sequencing was done on a sample of peripheral blood. The receptor's source is a woman of 80 years or more with acute or convalescent COVID-19. This chain's CDR3 is CASSLVHRVSGGYTF. The CDR3 DNA reads as TGTGCCAGCAGCTTGGTTCATCGGGTTTCGGGTGGCTACACCTTC.